The rows below give T cell receptor beta chains drawn from one sample of a study of response to subunit inactivated influenza vaccine. TCRdb re-derived calls from the RT-PCR reads in MiXCR, one entry per CDR3 protein. The table includes 150,000 to 200,000 distinct CDR3 sequences, over 9.5% detected once. These data also featured in a second study, about T cells expressing NK-cell markers.

The specimen was CD8+ T cells sorted from PBMCs, collected roughly 12 days after vaccination. These receptors were collected from a man aged 50 or older who received an inactivated influenza vaccine. Each CDR3 is given with its conserved first and last residue. Each record gives: clone size, D gene, J gene, V gene, CDR3 DNA, CDR3 protein. A D gene is named only where the DNA matches it firmly. Size is omitted from some rows. Given values are once, few, many or a class for expanded clones.

clone size: few; D gene: .; J gene: TRBJ2-4; V gene: TRBV2; CDR3 DNA: TGTGCCACCAAATCACCGGACAGAAGAACAAACATTCAGTACTTC; CDR3 protein: CATKSPDRRTNIQYF
clone size: .; D gene: .; J gene: TRBJ2-3; V gene: TRBV21-1; CDR3 DNA: TGTGCCAGCAGCCTGGAGCTAGCGGTTAGCACAGATACGCAGTATTTT; CDR3 protein: CASSLELAVSTDTQYF
clone size: .; D gene: TRBD2; J gene: TRBJ2-7; V gene: TRBV6-2/TRBV6-3; CDR3 DNA: TGTGCCAGCATCTTACTAGCGAAACCCTACGAGCAGTACTTC; CDR3 protein: CASILLAKPYEQYF
clone size: .; D gene: TRBD1; J gene: TRBJ2-1; V gene: TRBV4-3; CDR3 DNA: TGCGCCAGCAGCAGCCGGGACAGGACCTCCTACAATGAGCAGTTCTTC; CDR3 protein: CASSSRDRTSYNEQFF
clone size: many; D gene: .; J gene: TRBJ2-1; V gene: TRBV6-1; CDR3 DNA: TGTGCCAGCAGTGAAAGGGGGGCCGCGGGAAATGAGCAGTTCTTC; CDR3 protein: CASSERGAAGNEQFF
clone size: few; D gene: TRBD1; J gene: TRBJ2-5; V gene: TRBV7-9; CDR3 DNA: TGTGCCAGCAGCTTAGCTTCCGGCAGGGGGTGGAAAGAGACCCAGTACTTC; CDR3 protein: CASSLASGRGWKETQYF
clone size: .; D gene: .; J gene: TRBJ2-1; V gene: TRBV6-2/TRBV6-3; CDR3 DNA: TGTGCCAGCAGTTACTCGCCGGGGTCGGTGTTCTTC; CDR3 protein: CASSYSPGSVFF
clone size: few; D gene: .; J gene: TRBJ2-7; V gene: TRBV28; CDR3 DNA: TGTGCCAGCAGTGACTTCTACGAGCAGTACTTC; CDR3 protein: CASSDFYEQYF
clone size: few; D gene: .; J gene: TRBJ2-3; V gene: TRBV4-3; CDR3 DNA: TGCGCCAGCAGCCAAGATCCCCTCGACAGCACAGATACGCAGTATTTT; CDR3 protein: CASSQDPLDSTDTQYF
clone size: .; D gene: .; J gene: TRBJ2-5; V gene: TRBV7-9; CDR3 DNA: TGTGCCAGCAGCACTTCCTCATACAGTCCCCGGGAGACCCAGTACTTC; CDR3 protein: CASSTSSYSPRETQYF
clone size: few; D gene: TRBD1; J gene: TRBJ2-2; V gene: TRBV4-1; CDR3 DNA: TGCGCCAGTAGGACAGGGGGGAACACCGGGGAGCTGTTTTTT; CDR3 protein: CASRTGGNTGELFF
clone size: once; D gene: .; J gene: TRBJ2-7; V gene: TRBV12-3/TRBV12-4; CDR3 DNA: TGTGCCAGCAGTTTATACAGGACGGAGCAGTACTTC; CDR3 protein: CASSLYRTEQYF
clone size: medium-sized; D gene: .; J gene: TRBJ2-1; V gene: TRBV11-2; CDR3 DNA: TGTGCCAGCAGCTTAGGCGGTGTAGAGCAGTTCTTC; CDR3 protein: CASSLGGVEQFF
clone size: many; D gene: .; J gene: TRBJ2-5; V gene: TRBV20-1; CDR3 DNA: TGCAGTGCTAGTGAATTAGGAGTTTACGAAGAGACCCAGTACTTC; CDR3 protein: CSASELGVYEETQYF
clone size: .; D gene: TRBD2; J gene: TRBJ2-5; V gene: TRBV2; CDR3 DNA: TGTGCCAGCACCCTCCTGGGACTAGCGGCCGGCGAGACCCAGTACTTC; CDR3 protein: CASTLLGLAAGETQYF
clone size: .; D gene: .; J gene: TRBJ2-2; V gene: TRBV30; CDR3 DNA: TGTGCCTGGAGTGCTGTGAACACCGGGGAGCTGTTTTTT; CDR3 protein: CAWSAVNTGELFF